Listed here are 28 T cell receptor beta chains from one sample, sequenced in a study of STAT5B mutations in CD4+ large granular lymphocyte leukemia. Sequencing was performed with immunoSEQ multiplex PCR; in TCRdb, only in-frame clones are kept and a portion is missing. The table records around 50,000 clones, roughly four fifths of them present only once. The source material was CD4+ T cells from blood buffy coats. The receptors stem from a human donor in good health.

V is TRBV2 and J is TRBJ2-7; maybe TRBD1 (5 bases). With 6 bases removed from V and 1 base from J, the gap between germline ends came to 16 bases. The CDR3 is 15 residues long. CDR1 and CDR2 from the germline V gene are SNHLY and FYNNEI. The chain's CDR3 is CASSPEAGKSYEQYF. CDR3 coding DNA: TGTGCCAGCAGCCCCGAGGCAGGGAAGTCCTACGAGCAGTACTTC.

The chain employs TRBV7-9 and TRBJ2-6; 10 bases agree with TRBD1. With 0 bases clipped from V and 2 bases from J, the junction kept 1 base outside the gene matches. CDR1 SEHNR and CDR2 FQNEAQ come from the germline V gene (reference sequence). This CDR3 is 17 amino acids long. For the CDR3, the DNA is TGTGCCAGCAGCTTAGCGGGACAGGGGACTGGGGCCAACGTCCTGACTTTC. Translated, it gives CASSLAGQGTGANVLTF.

The chain has TRBV6-1 and TRBJ2-7; 7 bases map to TRBD2. The CDR3 loop spans 14 amino acids. Germline trimming cut 1 base from V and 3 bases from J; bases unmatched to any gene: 3. Germline V gene data show CDR1 as MNHNS and CDR2 as SASEGT. CDR3 sequence (DNA): TGTGCCAGCAGTGAAGTGGGAGGGATCTACGAGCAGTACTTC. This codes for CASSEVGGIYEQYF.

The V call is TRBV7-8, the J call TRBJ2-3; D gene unclear. V was clipped by 2 bases and J by 0 bases, with 9 bases between them. This CDR3 is 15 amino acids long. Germline values: CDR1 SGHVS, CDR2 FQNEAQ. The CDR3 DNA reads TGTGCCAGCAGCTTACGGTGGTCTAGCACAGATACGCAGTATTTT. This sequence encodes CASSLRWSSTDTQYF.

The gene calls are TRBV30 and TRBJ2-3; 14 nucleotides line up with TRBD2. The junction had 11 bases not matched to a gene; V was cut back by 1 base and J by 5 bases. The length of the CDR3 is 18 residues. Germline V gives CDR1 GTSNPN, CDR2 SVGIG (reference sequence). The CDR3 protein is CAWSALGGLAGVVDTQYF. CDR3 DNA sequence: TGTGCCTGGAGTGCACTCGGGGGACTAGCGGGGGTGGTAGATACGCAGTATTTT.

In this sample, this clone turned up a few times. This chain joins TRBV29-1 and TRBJ1-1, with D uncertain. V lost 2 bases to trimming and J lost 5 bases, with 12 bases between them. CDR1 and CDR2 (germline): SQVTM, ANQGSEA. The CDR3 totals 13 residues. The DNA of the CDR3 is TGCAGCGTTGAAATCAGGTCTGGGACTGAAGCTTTCTTT. As protein: CSVEIRSGTEAFF.

In this sample, this clone turned up once. The chain employs TRBV5-6 and TRBJ1-2; perhaps TRBD1 as D (5 bases). Germline V lookup: CDR1 SGHDT, CDR2 YYEEEE. The ends were cut back, 4 bases at V and 0 bases at J, with 13 bases in the middle. The CDR3 runs 15 residues. CDR3 coding DNA: TGTGCCAGCAGCCCTGTTAAGGGACCTAACTATGGCTACACCTTC. Protein sequence: CASSPVKGPNYGYTF.

The chain is built from TRBV7-4 and TRBJ2-2, with 9 bases identical to TRBD2. The J segment lost 6 bases and the V segment lost 0 bases, leaving 14 bases of the junction unmatched. The germline V gene encodes CDR1 SGHVT and CDR2 SQSDAQ. The CDR3 runs 19 residues. CDR3 nucleotides: TGTGCCAGCAGCTTAGCAGGTGGTAGCGGGGGCCCGGGGGCCGGGGAGCTGTTTTTT. Translation: CASSLAGGSGGPGAGELFF.

This clone was observed a single time. V and J are TRBV28 and TRBJ1-1, with no clear D. Deletions cut 4 bases from V and 6 bases from J, with 18 bases between. Germline V gives CDR1 MDHEN, CDR2 SYDVKM. The CDR3 length is 15 residues. The CDR3 sequence: CASSSTRTPAAEAFF. In nucleotides, the CDR3 is TGTGCCAGCAGTTCCACTCGGACTCCGGCGGCTGAAGCTTTCTTT.

This clone has only one observation. The V gene is TRBV9, the J gene TRBJ2-3; 8 bases are a match to TRBD2. Germline assignment: CDR1 SGDLS and CDR2 YYNGEE. This CDR3 is built from 17 residues. The V and J ends lost 0 bases and 1 base, in that order; junction bases with no gene match: 7. The CDR3 region has the DNA TGTGCCAGCAGCGTAGGGTTCGGGAGGGCCCGCACAGATACGCAGTATTTT. This codes for CASSVGFGRARTDTQYF.

The rearrangement links TRBV5-1 to TRBJ2-1; tentative D call: TRBD2 (6 bases). The CDR3 runs 13 residues. Germline values: CDR1 SGHRS, CDR2 YFSETQ. Trimming removed 2 bases at V and 9 bases at J, with 12 bases between. The CDR3 coding sequence is TGCGCCAGCAGCTTCTCGGGGGTCGGTGAGCAGTTCTTC. This encodes CASSFSGVGEQFF.

The rearrangement joins TRBV5-6 to TRBJ1-4; 8 bases are a match to TRBD1. Germline CDR1 SGHDT, CDR2 YYEEEE. The V gene end was trimmed by 4 bases and the J gene end by 6 bases; junction bases not matched to a gene: 8. CDR3 length equals 15 residues. CDR3 residues: CASSPDRGRDEKLFF. As DNA, the CDR3 is TGTGCCAGCAGCCCCGACAGGGGTAGAGATGAAAAACTGTTTTTT.

The chain combines TRBV5-1 with TRBJ2-1; 13 positions agree with TRBD2. J lost 11 bases, V lost 2 bases, and 4 bases had no gene match. Germline V gene data show CDR1 as SGHRS and CDR2 as YFSETQ. This CDR3 has 14 residues. CDR3: CASSLTSGGEKQFF. CDR3 sequence (DNA): TGCGCCAGCAGCTTAACTAGCGGGGGGGAAAAGCAGTTCTTC.

This sequence joins TRBV9 and TRBJ1-2; D remains unclear. The germline V gene has CDR1 SGDLS and CDR2 YYNGEE. The CDR3 is 12 amino acids. Between the trimmed V and J ends, which lost 0 bases and 6 bases, there was a span of 6 bases. The DNA for the CDR3 is TGTGCCAGCAGCGTAGACAGAGATGGCTACACCTTC. The encoded protein is CASSVDRDGYTF. Together with reference TRBV9 and TRBJ1-2, the CDR3 gives the full variable domain: DSGVTQTPKHLITATGQRVTLRCSPRSGDLSVYWYQQSLDQGLQFLIQYYNGEERAKGNILERFSAQQFPDLHSELNLSSLELGDSALYFCASSVDRDGYTFGSGTRLTVV.

The V gene is TRBV18, the J gene TRBJ1-6; D remains unclear. The germline V gene encodes CDR1 KGHSH and CDR2 LQKENI. Trimming took 3 bases from V and 10 from J, leaving 13 bases between them. This CDR3 has 14 residues. The CDR3 region is CASSPSEGGSPLHF. DNA for the CDR3: TGTGCCAGCTCACCGTCCGAAGGAGGATCACCCCTCCACTTT.

The chain carries TRBV7-7 and TRBJ2-5, with TRBD2 matching 10 bases. The CDR3 contains 16 residues. Trimming cost V 5 bases and J 5 bases; bases outside gene matches: 11. Germline V gene sequence: CDR1 SSHAT, CDR2 FNYEAQ (reference sequence). The CDR3 spells CASSLGSGGALETQYF. CDR3 nucleotide sequence: TGTGCCAGCAGCCTTGGGAGCGGGGGGGCCTTGGAGACCCAGTACTTC. Using reference TRBV7-7 and TRBJ2-5 for the parts outside the CDR3, the full variable domain is GAGVSQSPRYKVTKRGQDVTLRCDPISSHATLYWYQQALGQGPEFLTYFNYEAQPDKSGLPSDRFSAERPEGSISTLTIQRTEQRDSAMYRCASSLGSGGALETQYFGPGTRLLVL.

This chain uses TRBV2 with TRBJ1-4; TRBD1 is a possible D gene (6 bases). Germline V CDR1 and CDR2: SNHLY, FYNNEI. V lost 6 bases and J lost 7, with 15 bases in between. This CDR3 has 14 residues. Written as DNA, the CDR3 is TGTGCCAGCAGCCGGGGGGGCCTCGGTGAAAAACTGTTTTTT. This sequence encodes CASSRGGLGEKLFF. Full variable domain (remainder filled in from reference TRBV2 and TRBJ1-4): EPEVTQTPSHQVTQMGQEVILRCVPISNHLYFYWYRQILGQKVEFLVSFYNNEISEKSEIFDDQFSVERPDGSNFTLKIRSTKLEDSAMYFCASSRGGLGEKLFFGSGTQLSVL.

This clone showed up just a few times. The CDR3 DNA reads TGCAGTGCTAGAGATGAAGAGGACACCTTC. It encodes CSARDEEDTF. V and J are TRBV20-1 and TRBJ1-2; unclear D gene. This CDR3 is 10 amino acids long. The V end was cut by 0 bases, the J end by 12 bases, with 8 bases between. Looked up from germline, CDR1 is DFQATT and CDR2 is SNEGSKA (reference sequence).

This chain connects TRBV15 to TRBJ2-1; D unclear. The V gene's germline CDR1 is LNHNV and CDR2 YYDKDF (reference sequence). The CDR3 contains 14 residues. Trimming took off 1 base at V and 5 bases at J, with 9 bases between the two ends. CDR3 loop: CATSRGGQDNEQFF. CDR3 bases: TGTGCCACCAGCAGAGGTGGGCAAGACAATGAGCAGTTCTTC.

This chain connects TRBV19 to TRBJ2-6, with a possible D match to TRBD1 (5 bases). Germline values: CDR1 LNHDA, CDR2 SQIVND (reference sequence). Deletions cut 7 bases from V and 0 bases from J, with 19 bases between. The CDR3 covers 18 residues. CDR3 DNA: TGTGCCAGTATCGCTAGACGTGGGGCGGACTCTGGGGCCAACGTCCTGACTTTC. Translation gives CASIARRGADSGANVLTF.

The chain has TRBV27 and TRBJ2-7; D is unclear. The CDR3 covers 11 residues. V lost 6 bases, J lost 3 bases, and 6 bases lay in between. CDR1 is MNHEY and CDR2 is SMNVEV in the germline V gene (reference sequence). CDR3 sequence reads: CASRHNYEQYF. CDR3 bases: TGTGCCAGCAGGCACAACTACGAGCAGTACTTC.

The V and J genes are TRBV6-6 and TRBJ2-5; D is unclear. CDR1 is MNHNY, CDR2 SVGAGI, per germline (reference sequence). Trimming cost V 6 bases and J 2 bases, with 10 bases left between them. This CDR3 spans 13 amino acids. The CDR3 DNA reads TGTGCCAGCAGGAACCAGCCGCAAGAGACCCAGTACTTC. It translates to CASRNQPQETQYF.

The V and J genes are TRBV11-2 and TRBJ2-7; tentative D call: TRBD2 (5 bases). The CDR3 is 16 amino acids. V was cut by 5 bases and J by 3 bases, with 20 bases left in between. The germline V gene encodes CDR1 SGHAT and CDR2 FQNNGV. The chain's CDR3 is CASSPRTVITFYEQYF. CDR3 sequence (DNA): TGTGCCAGCAGCCCTCGGACTGTAATCACGTTCTACGAGCAGTACTTC.

V is TRBV7-8 and J is TRBJ1-1; TRBD1 is a possible D gene (6 bases). V lost 2 bases to trimming and J lost 5 bases, with 12 bases between them. Germline-derived CDR1 and CDR2 are SGHVS and FQNEAQ. This CDR3 is built from 14 residues. The CDR3 DNA reads TGTGCCAGCAGCTTACAGGGAAGGGGGACTGAAGCTTTCTTT. It is translated as CASSLQGRGTEAFF.

The chain joins TRBV18 to TRBJ2-1, with 7 bases matching TRBD2. The CDR3 has 12 amino acids. The germline gives CDR1 KGHSH, CDR2 LQKENI. The V gene end was trimmed by 1 base and the J gene end by 9 bases; junction bases not matched to a gene: 0. The DNA of the CDR3 is TGTGCCAGCTCACCACTAGCGGGTGAGCAGTTCTTC. This sequence encodes CASSPLAGEQFF.

The chain links TRBV27 to TRBJ1-1, with D possibly being TRBD1 (5 bases). V was shortened by 3 bases and J by 12 bases, with 17 bases between the two germline ends. Germline V gives CDR1 MNHEY, CDR2 SMNVEV (reference sequence). The CDR3 runs 13 residues. This CDR3 reads CASSFTGDGSTFF. CDR3 sequence (DNA): TGTGCCAGCAGTTTCACGGGGGACGGGTCAACTTTCTTT.

The rearrangement uses TRBV16 and TRBJ1-2; 7 positions agree with TRBD1. CDR1 and CDR2 from the germline V gene are KGHSY and FQNENV. CDR3 length: 15 residues. V trimming: 4 bases; J trimming: 8 bases; junction bases outside the gene matches: 13. The CDR3 bases are TGTGCCAGCAGCCCACAGGGGTCGAGGAGGAACGGCTACACCTTC. Translating it yields CASSPQGSRRNGYTF.

This chain joins TRBV4-1 and TRBJ1-2; 7 bases are a match to TRBD1. This CDR3 has 14 amino acids. V dropped 1 base and J dropped 8; count of bases not matched to a gene: 7. CDR1 and CDR2 from the germline V gene are MGHRA and YSYEKL. The CDR3 here is CASSQVGQGVGYTF. The CDR3, as DNA: TGCGCCAGCAGCCAAGTGGGTCAGGGGGTCGGCTACACCTTC.